This T cell receptor beta chain was sequenced during a study of blood T cell repertoires in COVID-19. Study at large: Researchers got acute and convalescent COVID-19 samples from the United States, Italy and Spain. Sources were T cells, B-cell-depleted T cells, or PBMCs; the material itself was cDNA or gDNA.

Source study methods: Cell counts per sample came from amplifying reference gene primers. Measured with immunoSEQ multiplex PCR; TCRdb has only the in-frame clones, and not every one. The DNA gave D and trimming, while V, J and clone size come from that table. The sample has 45,000 to 55,000 clones; 90% are singletons. The germline V gene encodes CDR1 SGHVS and CDR2 FQNEAQ. V gave up 5 bases and J gave up 8 bases, with 15 bases separating them. CDR3 length equals 13 residues. This clonotype originated in a human donor in a cohort sampled during active COVID-19. Sequencing was done on a sample of peripheral blood. This chain joins TRBV7-8 and TRBJ1-2, with a tentative D call TRBD1 (6 bases). CDR3 sequence: CASSVSLGGGYTF. CDR3 DNA: TGTGCCAGCAGCGTATCCTTAGGGGGAGGCTACACCTTC.